This is a list of T cell receptor beta chains from one sample in a study of cytomegalovirus exposure and HLA in healthy donors. Produced via immunoSEQ multiplex PCR; TCRdb's table is partial and in-frame only. The table includes approximately 110,000 clones, around three quarters detected once. The sample was PBMCs. The origin of the receptors is a woman aged 40 to 55 in good health and CMV-seronegative. Each CDR3 is given with its conserved first and last residue. Fields, in order: J gene, clone size, D gene, V gene, CDR3 DNA, CDR3 protein. The D gene is left open where the match is weak. The size of a clone is reported for some rows only, either as once, few or many, or as a class for expanded clones.

TRBJ1-2,.,.,TRBV7-8,TGTGGCAGCAGCTTACGACAAGGAATCGACTACACCTTC,CGSSLRQGIDYTF
TRBJ2-7,.,TRBD1,TRBV9,TGTGCCAGCAGCGTAGCCCCGACAGGGTCCTACGAGCAGTACTTC,CASSVAPTGSYEQYF
TRBJ1-4,once,TRBD1,TRBV7-2,TGTGCCAGCAGCCCCGACAGGGCTCTTAGTGAAAAACTGTTTTTT,CASSPDRALSEKLFF
TRBJ1-2,.,.,TRBV11-2,TGTGCCAGCGGACTAGCTAGATGGGGAGGGGGAGATGGCTACACCTTC,CASGLARWGGGDGYTF
TRBJ2-1,.,.,TRBV7-2,TGTGCCAGCAGCTTAGTTAGGGGGACCCAGGGGGGGCAGTTCTTC,CASSLVRGTQGGQFF
TRBJ1-2,few,.,TRBV5-1,TGCGCCAGCAGCTTGGGCACTCAGGGTAGCTATGGCTACACCTTC,CASSLGTQGSYGYTF
TRBJ2-7,.,TRBD2,TRBV19,TGTGCCAGTAGTTCGGGACTAGCGGGTTCCTACGAGCAGTACTTC,CASSSGLAGSYEQYF
TRBJ1-2,once,TRBD1,TRBV18,TGTGCCAGCTCAGTAGACAGGGGCTATGGCTACACCTTC,CASSVDRGYGYTF
TRBJ1-1,.,TRBD1,TRBV13,TGTGCCAGCAGCCTCGACAGGGGTGAAAGCACTGAAGCTTTCTTT,CASSLDRGESTEAFF
TRBJ1-4,.,.,TRBV19,TGTGCCAGTAGTATAGAAGGATGGGCAGGCCGTGCAACTAATGAAAAACTGTTTTTT,CASSIEGWAGRATNEKLFF
TRBJ2-5,few,TRBD2,TRBV30,TGTGCCTGGAGTGTAAAAAGCGGGAGTACGGAGACCCAGTACTTC,CAWSVKSGSTETQYF
TRBJ1-5,once,.,TRBV28,TGTGCCAGCAGTTTAGCGAATCAGCCCCAGCATTTT,CASSLANQPQHF
TRBJ1-1,.,.,TRBV7-9,TGTGCCAGCAGCCCACTTACAGGGAACACTGAAGCTTTCTTT,CASSPLTGNTEAFF
TRBJ2-1,.,TRBD2,TRBV11-3,TGTGCCAGCAGCCGACGGTCGGGAGGTGGCGGTGATGAGCAGTTCTTC,CASSRRSGGGGDEQFF